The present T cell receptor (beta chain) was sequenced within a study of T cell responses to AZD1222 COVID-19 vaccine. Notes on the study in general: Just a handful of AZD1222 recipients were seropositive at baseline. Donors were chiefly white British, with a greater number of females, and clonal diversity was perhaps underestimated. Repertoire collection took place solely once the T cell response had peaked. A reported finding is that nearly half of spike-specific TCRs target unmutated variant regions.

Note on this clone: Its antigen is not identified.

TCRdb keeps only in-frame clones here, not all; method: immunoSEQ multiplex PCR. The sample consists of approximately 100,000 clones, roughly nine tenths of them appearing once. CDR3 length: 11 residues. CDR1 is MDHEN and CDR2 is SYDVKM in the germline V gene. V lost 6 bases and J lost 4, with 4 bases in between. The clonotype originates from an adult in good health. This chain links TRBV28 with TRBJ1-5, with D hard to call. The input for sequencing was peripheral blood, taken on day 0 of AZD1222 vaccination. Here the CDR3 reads CASSPNQPQHF. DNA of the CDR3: TGTGCCAGCAGCCCTAATCAGCCCCAGCATTTT. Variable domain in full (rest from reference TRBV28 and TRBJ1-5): DVKVTQSSRYLVKRTGEKVFLECVQDMDHENMFWYRQDPGLGLRLIYFSYDVKMKEKGDIPEGYSVSREKKERFSLILESASTNQTSMYLCASSPNQPQHFGDGTRLSIL.